This T cell receptor (beta chain) comes out of a study of T-cell memory formation after mild COVID-19 (dated by TCRdb to about 2021). Context from the whole study: TCR sequence clusters from the two donors were largely donor specific. Longitudinal TCRalpha and TCRbeta repertoire sequencing tracked T-cell clones expanding and contracting after mild COVID-19 in a couple of donors. Two young, previously healthy adult volunteers, one female and one male, were included in the cohort.

Ficoll-Paque density gradient centrifugation was used to isolate PBMCs. The paper's findings and limits, for the study overall: Some responding clones were detected in pre-infection memory, which suggested that pre-existing cross-reactive memory T cells had joined the SARS-CoV-2 response. The study covered only a couple of mild cases, and larger cohorts including severe cases with pre-infection samples were considered necessary. SARS-CoV-2 specificity of the second-wave clones peaking on day 37 was not confirmed. From day 15 to 85, contracting clones showed balanced CD4/CD8 phenotypes, whereas a second wave of clones that expanded from day 15 to 37 leaned towards CD4+. Contracting CD4+ clones were found mainly in CM and EM memory subsets, while CD8+ clones were enriched in EMRA.

Sequenced using an Illumina NovaSeq 6000. Using 5'RACE with constant-segment primers, TCRalpha and TCRbeta cDNA libraries were constructed, with sample barcodes and unique molecular identifiers added in the process. Trizol reagent was used to extract RNA from every sample. The libraries were amplified in two PCR steps, and the second step added a second sample barcode and Illumina TruSeq adapters. Libraries were sequenced on an Illumina NovaSeq with 2 x 150 bp paired-end reads. The study's own analysis went as follows. The reads were demultiplexed and collapsed into UMI-guided consensus sequences using migec v1.2.7. Using mixcr v2.1.11, the UMI consensuses were aligned to TRA and TRB V and J templates and assembled into clonotypes. A clonotype was counted as expanded or contracted only when both edgeR and NoisET called the clonotype significant, with the noise models trained on biological replicates. For edgeR calls, a false discovery rate-adjusted p below 0.01 and a log2 fold-change threshold of 1 were applied. As an exploratory analysis of dynamics, max-normalized trajectories of the 1000 most abundant clonotypes were examined by PCA with hierarchical clustering. Separately sequenced CD4+ and CD8+ repertoires were used to assign the CD4 or CD8 phenotype of responding clones. The public reads were quality trimmed at Q25 with fastp and then assembled into clones with MiXCR by TCRdb, keeping productive beta chains. For every CDR3 protein sequence, its rows merge into one entry that carries the most common genes and DNA. The V and J calls shown here were made by TCRdb, not taken from the authors' results. This sample is represented by 180,000 or so distinct CDR3 sequences; 11% of them were singletons. Together, the top ten hold approximately 3.8% of the sample.

Germline trimming: 6 bases from V, 2 bases from J; junction bases outside gene matches: 3. There are 14 amino acids in the CDR3, from cysteine to phenylalanine inclusive. Only the CDR3 portion is preserved as DNA: 42 bases, with reading frame beginning at the first base. CDR1 MDHEN and CDR2 SYDVKM were looked up in the germline V gene. This clonotype has a single count. The clone's antigen remains unknown. It has no much larger one-base neighbor in the sample; base qualities were not kept. One read is thin evidence. The V gene is TRBV28 and the J gene is TRBJ2-2, with 7 central nucleotides matching TRBD2. Sequencing was carried out using PBMCs or a T cell subset sorted from them (not recorded which). The sequence was collected from a man between 18 and 35 years old who had mild COVID-19 (a few samples of this study predate the infection). The sample titles of this study are shuffled in the database, so cell type and time point are left out; the donor was told from shared clones. The CDR3: CASSGGINTGELFF. The bases read TGTGCCAGCAGCGGGGGGATCAACACCGGGGAGCTGTTTTTT.